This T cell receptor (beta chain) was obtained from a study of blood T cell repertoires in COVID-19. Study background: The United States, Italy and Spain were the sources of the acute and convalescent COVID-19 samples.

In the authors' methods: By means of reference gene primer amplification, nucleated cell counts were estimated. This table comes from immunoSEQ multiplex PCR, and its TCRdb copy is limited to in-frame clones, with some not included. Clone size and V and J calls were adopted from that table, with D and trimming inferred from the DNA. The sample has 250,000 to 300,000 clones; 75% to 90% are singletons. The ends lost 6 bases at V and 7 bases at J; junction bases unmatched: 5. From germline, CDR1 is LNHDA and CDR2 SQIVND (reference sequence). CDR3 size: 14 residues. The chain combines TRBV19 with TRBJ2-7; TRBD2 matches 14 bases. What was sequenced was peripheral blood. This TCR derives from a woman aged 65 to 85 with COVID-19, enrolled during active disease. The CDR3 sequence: CASRGLAGVGEQYF. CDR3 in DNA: TGTGCCAGTAGGGGACTAGCGGGAGTCGGTGAGCAGTACTTC.